The 29 T cell receptor beta chains presented below share a single source sample, sequenced in a study of CD8+CD57+ T cells in acquired aplastic anemia. TCR beta VDJ and CDR3 profiling used genomic DNA as template. TCRdb re-called the reads through MiXCR, storing one row per CDR3 protein. Among about 220,000 distinct CDR3 sequences listed, 30% to 35% were seen once. Material: sorted CD4+, CD8+, or CD8+CD57+ T cells (not recorded which) from PBMCs. These receptors originate from a human donor in good health, serving as a control.

The sample holds many counts of this clonotype. The chain couples TRBV7-2 to TRBJ2-7; 7 nucleotides line up with TRBD1. Germline lookup yields CDR1 SGHTA and CDR2 FQGNSA. The CDR3 is 15 amino acids. Trimming took 5 bases from V and 3 from J; bases not matched to a gene: 10. CDR3: CASSTSATGNYEQYF. In nucleotides, the CDR3 is TGTGCCAGCAGCACAAGCGCGACAGGGAACTACGAGCAGTACTTC.

The rearrangement links TRBV24-1 to TRBJ2-3; perhaps TRBD1 as D (6 bases). Looked up from germline, CDR1 is KGHDR and CDR2 is SFDVKD. Trimming took off 7 bases at V and 3 bases at J, with 10 bases between the two ends. This CDR3 is built from 13 residues. In DNA form, the CDR3 reads TGTGCCACCAGAACAGGGATGACAGATACGCAGTATTTT. It translates to CATRTGMTDTQYF.

The chain is built from TRBV6-1 and TRBJ2-3; TRBD2 matches 10 bases. V was pared by 7 bases and J by 6 bases, with 7 bases of the junction left unmatched. Germline CDR1 is MNHNS and CDR2 is SASEGT. CDR3 length equals 14 residues. The DNA for the CDR3 is TGTGCCAGCACCGCTAGCGGGAGAAGGGATACGCAGTATTTT. This codes for CASTASGRRDTQYF.

This clonotype was seen a handful of times. The genes are TRBV4-2 and TRBJ2-4; perhaps TRBD1 as D (5 bases). The CDR3 length is 19 residues. The germline V gene has CDR1 LGHNA and CDR2 YNFKEQ. V was clipped by 4 bases and J by 0 bases, with 22 bases between them. The CDR3 DNA sequence: TGTGCCAGCAGCCCCAGGGATCTTTTGAGCAGCCTAGCCAAAAACATTCAGTACTTC. Its protein product is CASSPRDLLSSLAKNIQYF.

This clonotype was recorded at least ten times. The chain uses TRBV11-2 and TRBJ2-7; 8 bases agree with TRBD2. This CDR3 comprises 16 residues. V trimming: 4 bases; J trimming: 3 bases; junction bases outside the gene matches: 11. Germline V gives CDR1 SGHAT, CDR2 FQNNGV. The CDR3 loop reads CASSSLSGGANYEQYF. The CDR3, as DNA: TGTGCCAGCAGCTCCCTAAGCGGGGGAGCGAACTACGAGCAGTACTTC.

The V and J genes are TRBV6-1 and TRBJ2-7; tentative D call: TRBD1 (6 bases). The germline gives CDR1 MNHNS, CDR2 SASEGT. The CDR3 length is 17 residues. V was clipped by 0 bases and J by 2 bases, with 17 bases between them. CDR3 nucleotides: TGTGCCAGCAGTGAAGCGCGTTGGGACATCTGGACCTACGAGCAGTACTTC. Protein product: CASSEARWDIWTYEQYF.

The CDR3, as DNA: TGCAGTGCTAGAAGATTAGCGGGAGGTCGGAATGAGCAGTTCTTC. Translated, it gives CSARRLAGGRNEQFF. The chain links TRBV20-1 to TRBJ2-1; 10 positions agree with TRBD2. This CDR3 has 15 residues. Trimming removed 2 bases from V and 7 bases from J; junction bases left unmatched: 8. Looked up from germline, CDR1 is DFQATT and CDR2 is SNEGSKA (reference sequence).

This clonotype appeared a few times. This sequence may be a read error, since a much larger clone differs from it by one base. The chain carries TRBV7-2 and TRBJ2-3; D gene uncertain. Germline V gene data show CDR1 as SGHTA and CDR2 as FQGNSA. This CDR3 comprises 13 residues. CDR3 in DNA: TGTGTCAGCAGCACTCGACCTACTGATACGCAGTATTTT. Encoded protein: CVSSTRPTDTQYF.

This clonotype showed up many times. The chain has TRBV10-2 and TRBJ1-4, with no clear D. V gave up 3 bases and J gave up 0 bases, with 14 bases separating them. CDR1 and CDR2 from the germline V gene are WSHSY and SAAADI. This CDR3 is built from 17 residues. The CDR3 DNA is TGCGCCAGCAGTGACATCGGGGTGCAGGCAACTAATGAAAAACTGTTTTTT. The encoded protein is CASSDIGVQATNEKLFF.

This clonotype was seen repeatedly, ten times or more. This sequence joins TRBV15 and TRBJ2-7, with TRBD1 matching over 10 bases. V shed 0 bases and J 1 base; nucleotides not matched to a gene: 9. The CDR3 sequence is 18 residues long. CDR1 and CDR2 (germline): LNHNV, YYDKDF (reference sequence). CDR3 protein: CATSRDPPGTGASYEQYF. CDR3 coding DNA: TGTGCCACCAGCAGAGATCCCCCCGGGACAGGGGCTTCCTACGAGCAGTACTTC. The full variable domain, in which reference TRBV15 and TRBJ2-7 provide the parts outside the CDR3, is DAMVIQNPRYQVTQFGKPVTLSCSQTLNHNVMYWYQQKSSQAPKLLFHYYDKDFNNEADTPDNFQSRRPNTSFCFLDIRSPGLGDTAMYLCATSRDPPGTGASYEQYFGPGTRLTVT.

This clonotype was counted ten times or more. The chain is built from TRBV24-1 and TRBJ1-1, with 9 bases that match TRBD1. The CDR3 runs 18 residues. Germline CDR1 KGHDR, CDR2 SFDVKD. V trimming: 2 bases; J trimming: 4 bases; junction bases outside the gene matches: 13. The DNA of the CDR3 is TGTGCCACCAGTGATTCTTGGGTCGGGACAGGGCGATTCACTGAAGCTTTCTTT. This encodes CATSDSWVGTGRFTEAFF.

Ten or more counts support this clonotype. J is TRBJ2-7 and V is TRBV2, with no clear D. Trimming left V 6 bases short and J 6 bases short, with 9 bases between. The CDR3 runs 11 residues. CDR1 SNHLY and CDR2 FYNNEI come from the germline V gene. The CDR3 DNA reads as TGTGCCAGCAGATTACTACTCGAGCAGTACTTC. Its translation is CASRLLLEQYF. Looking up the rest from reference TRBV2 and TRBJ2-7 gives the full variable domain: EPEVTQTPSHQVTQMGQEVILRCVPISNHLYFYWYRQILGQKVEFLVSFYNNEISEKSEIFDDQFSVERPDGSNFTLKIRSTKLEDSAMYFCASRLLLEQYFGPGTRLTVT.

At least ten counts were recorded for this clonotype. This chain uses TRBV10-3 with TRBJ2-7; D perhaps matches TRBD1 (6 bases). This CDR3 region has 15 residues. CDR1 is ENHRY, CDR2 SYGVKD, per germline. V was shortened by 4 bases and J by 3 bases, with 16 bases between the two germline ends. The CDR3 reads CAISVGSGVGYEQYF. CDR3 sequence (DNA): TGTGCCATCAGTGTAGGATCAGGGGTGGGCTACGAGCAGTACTTC.

In the case of this clonotype: One end of the junction is discordant with germline, which a read error may explain. J is TRBJ1-5 and V is TRBV10-3; the D gene is possibly TRBD1 (5 bases). This CDR3 is built from 14 residues. Germline CDR1 ENHRY, CDR2 SYGVKD. The CDR3 spells CASSYGRGGQPQHF. Here the CDR3 DNA reads TGTGCCAGCAGTTACGGTAGGGGCGGTCAGCCCCAGCATTTT.

For this clonotype: One junction end does not reproduce the germline sequence, and a read error may be involved. The rearrangement joins TRBV7-7 to TRBJ1-4, with D possibly being TRBD1 (6 bases). From germline, CDR1 is SSHAT and CDR2 FNYEAQ (reference sequence). CDR3 length equals 13 residues. The CDR3 sequence is CASSPDRNEKLFF. The CDR3 nucleotides read TGTGCTAGCAGCCCTGACAGGAATGAAAAACTGTTTTTT.

The count of this clonotype is one. The genes are TRBV25-1 and TRBJ1-6; a possible D gene is TRBD1 (6 bases). The CDR3 loop spans 15 amino acids. Trimming removed 4 bases from V and 9 bases from J, with 16 bases in between. Germline V gives CDR1 MGHDK, CDR2 SYGVNS. CDR3 nucleotides: TGTGCCAGCAGTGCTAGAAGACAGGAGAGTTCACCCCTCCACTTT. It translates to CASSARRQESSPLHF.

This clonotype was recorded at least ten times. The rearrangement links TRBV11-2 to TRBJ2-7; the match to TRBD1 covers 8 bases. There are 12 residues in the CDR3. Trimming took 5 bases from V and 10 from J; bases not matched to a gene: 7. From germline, CDR1 is SGHAT and CDR2 FQNNGV. The CDR3 here is CASSTRDRSQYF. DNA for the CDR3: TGTGCCAGCAGCACGCGGGACAGGAGTCAGTACTTC.

The table lists this clonotype with many counts. The chain recombines TRBV24-1 with TRBJ2-2; 8 bases align to TRBD1. With V trimmed by 6 bases and J by 6 bases, 8 bases remained unmatched. Germline V gives CDR1 KGHDR, CDR2 SFDVKD. CDR3 length equals 15 residues. The CDR3 here is CATSLGQGMAGELFF. CDR3 in DNA: TGTGCCACCAGTTTAGGACAGGGAATGGCCGGGGAGCTGTTTTTT.

This clonotype was picked up many times. The CDR3 protein is CASSSSLDKSYEQYF. CDR3 coding DNA: TGTGCCAGCAGCTCCTCCTTGGACAAATCCTACGAGCAGTACTTC. This sequence joins TRBV7-2 and TRBJ2-7; D perhaps matches TRBD1 (5 bases). CDR3 length: 15 amino acids. V was trimmed by 4 bases and J by 1 base, leaving 14 bases between them. CDR1 and CDR2 from the germline V gene are SGHTA and FQGNSA.

This chain's CDR3 is CASSLGLGGETQYF. In DNA, the CDR3 is TGTGCCAGCAGCTTGGGCCTCGGAGGGGAGACCCAGTACTTC. The chain combines TRBV7-8 with TRBJ2-5; TRBD2 is a possible D gene (6 bases). The CDR3 loop spans 14 amino acids. V lost 3 bases, J lost 5 bases, and 13 bases lay in between. Germline lookup yields CDR1 SGHVS and CDR2 FQNEAQ. Using reference TRBV7-8 and TRBJ2-5 for the parts outside the CDR3, the full variable domain is GAGVSQSPRYKVAKRGQDVALRCDPISGHVSLFWYQQALGQGPEFLTYFQNEAQLDKSGLPSDRFFAERPEGSVSTLKIQRTQQEDSAVYLCASSLGLGGETQYFGPGTRLLVL.

Note on this clonotype: This CDR3 fails to terminate in the conserved phenylalanine or tryptophan, so it likely reflects a read error. The chain has TRBV30 and TRBJ2-7; D assignment may be TRBD1 or TRBD2 (5 bases each). The V gene's germline CDR1 is GTSNPN and CDR2 SVGIG (reference sequence). V lost 4 bases and J 2 bases, leaving 12 bases between the germline ends. The CDR3 runs to 13 residues. Here the CDR3 DNA reads TGTGCCTGGAATCCGGGGCCCGCCTACGAGCAGTACTAC. The encoded protein is CAWNPGPAYEQYY.

This clonotype appeared many times. This chain uses TRBV5-1 with TRBJ2-1; D is uncertain. V was pared by 1 base and J by 5 bases, with 16 bases between. The germline gives CDR1 SGHRS, CDR2 YFSETQ. This CDR3 is built from 16 residues. The CDR3 DNA is TGCGCCAGCAGCTTGCAGGCCAGAGACGATAACAATGAGCAGTTCTTC. It is translated as CASSLQARDDNNEQFF.

This clonotype was observed many times. CDR3 DNA: TGTGCCAGCAGCTATCCGGGAGCTAACTATGGCTACACCTTC. Protein: CASSYPGANYGYTF. V is TRBV7-2 and J is TRBJ1-2; no firm D call. V was cut by 4 bases and J by 0 bases, with 9 bases left in between. This CDR3 comprises 14 residues. Germline CDR1 is SGHTA and CDR2 is FQGNSA. The entire variable domain, with the rest obtained from reference TRBV7-2 and TRBJ1-2, is as follows: GAGVSQSPSNKVTEKGKDVELRCDPISGHTALYWYRQSLGQGLEFLIYFQGNSAPDKSGLPSDRFSAERTGGSVSTLTIQRTQQEDSAVYLCASSYPGANYGYTFGSGTRLTVV.

In regard to this clonotype: This may arise from a read error, as a much more abundant clone is one base away. The rearrangement joins TRBV11-1 to TRBJ1-5, with TRBD1 matching over 9 bases. Germline V gene lookup returns CDR1 SGHAT and CDR2 FQDESV (reference sequence). The CDR3 runs to 15 residues. The V segment lost 6 bases and the J segment 5 bases; nucleotides outside the gene matches: 8. CDR3 sequence: CASRPRTGAYQPQHF. The CDR3 nucleotides are TGTGCCAGCAGACCCAGGACAGGGGCGTATCAGCCCCAGCATTTT. Complete variable domain (other parts from reference TRBV11-1 and TRBJ1-5): EAEVAQSPRYKITEKSQAVAFWCDPISGHATLYWYRQILGQGPELLVQFQDESVVDDSQLPKDRFSAERLKGVDSTLKIQPAELGDSAMYLCASRPRTGAYQPQHFGDGTRLSIL.

The chain recombines TRBV2 with TRBJ1-1; 7 bases match TRBD1. This CDR3 is built from 13 residues. Looked up from germline, CDR1 is SNHLY and CDR2 is FYNNEI. The J segment lost 3 bases and the V segment lost 5 bases, leaving 3 bases of the junction unmatched. CDR3 amino acids: CASSRDSHTEAFF. The CDR3, as DNA: TGTGCCAGCAGTAGGGACAGCCACACTGAAGCTTTCTTT.

The chain has TRBV20-1 and TRBJ2-5; possibly TRBD2 for D (6 bases). The germline V gene has CDR1 DFQATT and CDR2 SNEGSKA (reference sequence). The CDR3 totals 14 residues. V was pared by 0 bases and J by 2 bases, with 10 bases between. This CDR3 reads CSARDVRDQETQYF. CDR3 nucleotide sequence: TGCAGTGCTAGAGATGTGCGGGATCAAGAGACCCAGTACTTC.

V and J are TRBV5-1 and TRBJ2-7; TRBD2 agrees at 7 bases. With 0 bases clipped from V and 6 bases from J, the junction kept 3 bases outside the gene matches. CDR1 and CDR2 (germline): SGHRS, YFSETQ. The CDR3 has 13 amino acids. DNA for the CDR3: TGCGCCAGCAGCTTGGGGGAGGGCGGCGAGCAGTACTTC. Amino acids: CASSLGEGGEQYF.

This clonotype was seen at least ten times. The chain links TRBV5-6 to TRBJ2-7; D unclear. CDR1 is SGHDT and CDR2 is YYEEEE in the germline V gene. CDR3 length: 14 amino acids. V was cut by 2 bases and J by 0 bases, with 9 bases left in between. This CDR3 is CASSLNSPSYEQYF. The CDR3 coding sequence is TGTGCCAGCAGCTTAAACAGCCCCTCCTACGAGCAGTACTTC.

This clonotype has ten or more counts. This chain links TRBV9 with TRBJ2-3; 7 nucleotides align to TRBD1. From germline, CDR1 is SGDLS and CDR2 YYNGEE. The CDR3 has 15 amino acids. The ends lost 0 bases at V and 3 bases at J; junction bases unmatched: 4. The CDR3: CASSVAMTGTDTQYF. In DNA, the CDR3 is TGTGCCAGCAGCGTAGCTATGACAGGGACAGATACGCAGTATTTT.